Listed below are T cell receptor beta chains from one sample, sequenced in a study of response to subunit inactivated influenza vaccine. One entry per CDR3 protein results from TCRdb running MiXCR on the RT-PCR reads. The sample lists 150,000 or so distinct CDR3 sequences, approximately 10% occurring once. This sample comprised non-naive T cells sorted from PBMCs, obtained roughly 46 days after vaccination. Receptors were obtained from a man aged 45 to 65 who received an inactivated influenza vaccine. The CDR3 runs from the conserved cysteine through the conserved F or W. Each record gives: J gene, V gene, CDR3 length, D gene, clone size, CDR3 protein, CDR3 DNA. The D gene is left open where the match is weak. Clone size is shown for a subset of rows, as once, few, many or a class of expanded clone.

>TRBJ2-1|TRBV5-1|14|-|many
CASSLEAGYNEQFF
TGCGCCAGCAGCTTGGAGGCAGGCTACAATGAGCAGTTCTTC
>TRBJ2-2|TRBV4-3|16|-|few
CASSQEGRANTGELFF
TGCGCCAGCAGCCAAGAGGGCAGGGCGAACACCGGGGAGCTGTTTTTT
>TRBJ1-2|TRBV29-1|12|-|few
CSVDTSNYGYTF
TGCAGCGTGGACACTTCTAACTATGGCTACACCTTC
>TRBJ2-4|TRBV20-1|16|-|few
CSARDLKELAKNIQYF
TGCAGTGCTAGAGATCTGAAGGAACTAGCCAAAAACATTCAGTACTTC
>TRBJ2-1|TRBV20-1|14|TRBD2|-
CSATQRGVFSEQFF
TGCAGTGCCACACAGCGGGGAGTTTTTAGTGAGCAGTTCTTC
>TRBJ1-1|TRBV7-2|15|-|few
CASSLMGRRGSEAFF
TGTGCCAGCAGCTTAATGGGACGCCGTGGATCTGAAGCTTTCTTT
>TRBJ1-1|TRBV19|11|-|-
CASSYRESAFF
TGTGCCAGTAGTTACAGGGAGTCAGCTTTCTTT
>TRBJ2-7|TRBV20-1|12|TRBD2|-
CSVRRGGYEQYF
TGCAGTGTTCGGCGGGGGGGCTACGAGCAGTACTTC
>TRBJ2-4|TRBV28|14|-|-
CASSLTSDYNIQYF
TGTGCCAGCAGTTTAACTTCGGACTATAACATTCAGTACTTC
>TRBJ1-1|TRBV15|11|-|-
CATKGATEAFF
TGTGCCACCAAAGGGGCCACTGAAGCTTTCTTT
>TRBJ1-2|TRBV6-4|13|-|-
CASSDPLFNGYTF
TGTGCCAGCAGTGACCCACTGTTCAATGGCTACACCTTC
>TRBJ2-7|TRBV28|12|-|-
CASSVQDREQYF
TGTGCCAGCAGTGTCCAGGACCGCGAGCAGTACTTC
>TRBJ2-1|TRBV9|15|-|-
CASSEAGPAYNEQFF
TGTGCCAGCAGCGAGGCGGGACCGGCTTACAATGAGCAGTTCTTC
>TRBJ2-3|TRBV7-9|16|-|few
CASSPRGGIRPDTQYF
TGTGCCAGCAGCCCCCGAGGCGGGATTAGGCCAGATACGCAGTATTTT
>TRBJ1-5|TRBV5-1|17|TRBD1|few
CASSLTPGQGSNQPQHF
TGCGCCAGCAGCTTAACTCCGGGACAGGGGAGCAATCAGCCCCAGCATTTT
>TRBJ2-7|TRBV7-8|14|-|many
CASSTGPANYEQYF
TGTGCCAGCAGCACGGGACCGGCTAACTACGAGCAGTACTTC
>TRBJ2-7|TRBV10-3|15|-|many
CAISEGAGTNYEQYF
TGTGCCATCAGTGAGGGGGCCGGGACAAATTACGAGCAGTACTTC
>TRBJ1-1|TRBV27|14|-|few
CASSPLPGGTEAFF
TGTGCCAGCAGTCCCCTCCCGGGGGGGACTGAAGCTTTCTTT
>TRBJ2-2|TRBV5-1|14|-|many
CASSDGDNTGELFF
TGCGCCAGCAGCGACGGGGATAACACCGGGGAGCTGTTTTTT
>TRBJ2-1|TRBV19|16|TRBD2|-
CASSIRGLAGHNEQFF
TGTGCCAGTAGTATCAGAGGCCTAGCGGGCCACAATGAGCAGTTCTTC
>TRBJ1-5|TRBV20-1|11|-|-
CSASGGKAQHF
TGCAGTGCTAGCGGGGGTAAGGCCCAGCATTTT
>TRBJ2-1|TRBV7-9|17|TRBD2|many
CASSLRSGLAGINEQFF
TGTGCCAGCAGCTTAAGATCGGGACTAGCGGGAATCAATGAGCAGTTCTTC
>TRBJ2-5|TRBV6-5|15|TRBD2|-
CASSLVAGVEETQYF
TGTGCCAGCAGTTTAGTAGCGGGAGTGGAGGAGACCCAGTACTTC
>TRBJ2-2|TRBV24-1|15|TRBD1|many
CATSDPGQGTGELFF
TGTGCCACCAGTGATCCGGGACAGGGGACCGGGGAGCTGTTTTTT
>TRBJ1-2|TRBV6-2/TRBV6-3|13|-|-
CASSYNNNYGYTF
TGTGCCAGCAGTTATAACAACAACTATGGCTACACCTTC
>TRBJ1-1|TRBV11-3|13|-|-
CASSLMKGTEAFF
TGTGCCAGCAGCTTAATGAAGGGGACTGAAGCTTTCTTT
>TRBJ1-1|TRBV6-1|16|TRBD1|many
CASRARTGHMNTEAFF
TGTGCCAGCAGAGCCCGGACAGGCCACATGAACACTGAAGCTTTCTTT
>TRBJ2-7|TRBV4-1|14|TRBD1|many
CASSKWDRAYEQYF
TGCGCCAGCAGCAAGTGGGACAGGGCCTACGAGCAGTACTTC
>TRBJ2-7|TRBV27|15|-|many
CASSLEAGSSYEQYF
TGTGCCAGCAGTTTAGAAGCAGGAAGCTCCTACGAGCAGTACTTC
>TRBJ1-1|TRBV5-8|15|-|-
CASSLLSSGNTEAFF
TGTGCCAGCAGCTTGTTGTCTTCCGGGAACACTGAAGCTTTCTTT
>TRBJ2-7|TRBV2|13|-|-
CASSAGPTYEQYF
TGTGCCAGCAGCGCGGGTCCAACCTACGAGCAGTACTTC
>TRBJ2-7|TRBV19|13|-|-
CASSIGIRGEQYF
TGTGCCAGTAGTATTGGGATTCGCGGCGAGCAGTACTTC
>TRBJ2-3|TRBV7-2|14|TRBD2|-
CASQRGPILDTQYF
TGTGCCAGTCAGCGGGGCCCGATTTTGGATACGCAGTATTTT
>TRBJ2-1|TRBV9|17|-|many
CASSVATRARGINEQFF
TGTGCCAGCAGCGTAGCTACGAGGGCCAGAGGGATCAATGAGCAGTTCTTC
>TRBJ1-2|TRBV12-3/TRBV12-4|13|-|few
CASSFSGHYGYTF
TGTGCCAGCAGTTTTTCGGGACATTATGGCTACACCTTC
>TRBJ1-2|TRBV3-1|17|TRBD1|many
CASSARFYRGLSYGYTF
TGTGCCAGCAGCGCCCGATTCTACAGGGGGCTAAGCTATGGCTACACCTTC
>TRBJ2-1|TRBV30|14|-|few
CAWSTYTSGDEQFF
TGTGCCTGGAGTACTTACACTAGTGGCGATGAGCAGTTCTTC
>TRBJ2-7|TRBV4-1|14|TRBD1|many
CASSQEHRGYEQYF
TGCGCCAGCAGCCAAGAACACAGGGGGTACGAGCAGTACTTC
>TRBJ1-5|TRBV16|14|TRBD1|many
CASSRGTGVQPQHF
TGTGCCAGCAGCCGCGGGACAGGGGTTCAGCCCCAGCATTTT
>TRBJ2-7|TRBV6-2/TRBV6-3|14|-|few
CASSSMTESYEQYF
TGTGCCAGCAGTTCTATGACGGAATCCTACGAGCAGTACTTC
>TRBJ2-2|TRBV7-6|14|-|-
CASSRDWTTGELFF
TGTGCCAGCAGCCGCGACTGGACCACCGGGGAGCTGTTTTTT
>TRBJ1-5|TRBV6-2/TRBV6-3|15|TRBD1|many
CASRRGQGANQPQHF
TGTGCCAGCAGGCGGGGACAGGGGGCGAACCAGCCCCAGCATTTT
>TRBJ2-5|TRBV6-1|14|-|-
CASSAGLGQETQYF
TGTGCCAGCAGTGCAGGGTTGGGGCAAGAGACCCAGTACTTC
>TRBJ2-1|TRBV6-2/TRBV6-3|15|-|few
CASSPVETGSWEQFF
TGTGCCAGCAGCCCTGTAGAAACGGGGAGTTGGGAGCAGTTCTTC
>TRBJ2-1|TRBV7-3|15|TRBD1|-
CASSFKDRAKTLPFF
TGTGCCAGCAGCTTCAAGGACAGGGCAAAGACCCTGCCCTTCTTC
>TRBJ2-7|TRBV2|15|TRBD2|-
CASSRLLAGAYEQYF
TGTGCCAGCAGTCGATTACTAGCGGGAGCCTACGAGCAGTACTTC
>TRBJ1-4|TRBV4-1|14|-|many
CASAVWFGDEKLFF
TGCGCCAGTGCCGTCTGGTTCGGTGATGAAAAACTGTTTTTT
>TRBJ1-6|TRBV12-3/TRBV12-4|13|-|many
CASREEGDSPLHF
TGTGCCAGCAGAGAGGAGGGAGATTCACCCCTCCACTTT
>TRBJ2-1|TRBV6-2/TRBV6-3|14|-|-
CASRRTGGYNEQFF
TGTGCCAGCAGAAGGACGGGTGGCTACAATGAGCAGTTCTTC
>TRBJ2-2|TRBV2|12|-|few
CASSKQGRELFF
TGTGCCAGCAGTAAACAGGGAAGGGAGCTGTTTTTT
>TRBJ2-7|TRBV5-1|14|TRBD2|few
CASSTGLAGHEQYF
TGCGCCAGCAGCACGGGACTAGCGGGTCACGAGCAGTACTTC